This T cell receptor beta chain was sequenced during a study of breast tumors, draining lymph nodes, adjacent tissues. Study-wide results and limits: Tumor T cell lymph node origin was a supported hypothesis, not proven. Most tumor T cells seemingly derive from lymph node, then expand in tumor.

The germline V gene has CDR1 LGHNA and CDR2 YNFKEQ. The CDR3 extends over 13 amino acids. Trimming shortened V by 7 bases and J by 7 bases, and 11 bases separated the two germline ends. TCRdb fed the multiplex PCR reads into MiXCR, producing one record per CDR3 protein. The table has 150,000 to 200,000 distinct CDR3 sequences, approximately 33% seen once; the top ten hold about 4.1%. In this sample, this clonotype turned up many times. What it binds is not known. The lymph nodes were axillary draining lymph nodes from breast cancer patients. The source material was axillary lymph node tissue. This rearrangement joins TRBV4-2 to TRBJ1-6; TRBD1 might be the D (5 bases). The receptor was isolated from a female donor with breast cancer. Some clones in this sample may be carry-over from other donors' samples. The CDR3 nucleotides are TGTGCCAGCACTGGGGGGAGGAATTCACCCCTCCACTTT. Protein: CASTGGRNSPLHF.